The T cell receptor (beta chain) described here comes from a study of human T cells and chemical hapten exposure. This clonotype was observed a few times. In TCRdb, the RACE reads were re-called with MiXCR into one record per CDR3 protein. Altogether 200,000 to 300,000 distinct CDR3 sequences are present, 7.5% to 10% being singletons, with the ten largest covering less than 3%. This CDR3 comprises 17 residues. The time point here: pre-sensitization, week 0. Indicated treatment: therapeutic diphenylcyclopropenone sensitization with weekly scalp DPC. The material sequenced was whole blood, taken in connection with sensitization to the hapten diphenylcyclopropenone (DPC). The sequence derives from a woman in her thirties or forties with alopecia areata. Some clones in this sample may be carry-over from other donors' samples. The chain has TRBV21-1 and TRBJ1-6; the table's D gene call, TRBD1, was not cross checked with the DNA. TRBV21-1 is a listed pseudogene. This CDR3 is CASSKEGHSSYNSPLHF. The CDR3 DNA is TGTGCCAGCAGCAAAGAGGGACACAGCTCCTATAATTCACCCCTCCACTTT.